A selection of T cell receptor beta chains follows, all from one sample in a study of OX40 agonist ivuxolimab in advanced cancers. The assay was immunoSEQ multiplex PCR, and TCRdb's table has in-frame clones only and misses some. The data contain about 88,000 clones, approximately 87% of them singletons. Sequenced material: CD4+ or CD8+ T cells sorted from blood, taken in a trial of the OX40 agonist ivuxolimab. The origin of the receptors is an adult with an advanced solid tumor such as melanoma, head and neck, liver or kidney cancer. The CDR3 runs from the conserved cysteine through the conserved F or W. Fields, in order: V gene, CDR3 length, J gene, clone size, D gene, CDR3 DNA, CDR3 protein. D genes are given only for firm matches. Some rows mark clone size as missing; the rest say once, few, many or name a class of expanded clone.

V: TRBV10-2
length: 14
J: TRBJ1-5
size: .
D: .
DNA: TGCGCCAGCAGTCTCGGGGATAGCAATCAGCCCCAGCATTTT
CDR3: CASSLGDSNQPQHF

V: TRBV7-9
length: 15
J: TRBJ2-3
size: .
D: .
DNA: TGTGCCAGCAGCTTAGCGGGAGGACGCACAGATACGCAGTATTTT
CDR3: CASSLAGGRTDTQYF

V: TRBV5-6
length: 15
J: TRBJ2-5
size: .
D: TRBD1
DNA: TGTGCCAGCAGCGGGGACAGGGTAGTTGAAGAGACCCAGTACTTC
CDR3: CASSGDRVVEETQYF

V: TRBV5-1
length: 14
J: TRBJ2-7
size: .
D: TRBD1
DNA: TGCGCCAGCAGCTTCTTGACAGGGGCCTACGAGCAGTACTTC
CDR3: CASSFLTGAYEQYF

V: TRBV5-1
length: 15
J: TRBJ2-3
size: .
D: TRBD1
DNA: TGCGCCAGCAGCCCCCGGGACAGCAGCACAGATACGCAGTATTTT
CDR3: CASSPRDSSTDTQYF

V: TRBV5-1
length: 13
J: TRBJ2-1
size: .
D: .
DNA: TGCGCCAGCAGCTACGAGCTCTTCAATGAGCAGTTCTTC
CDR3: CASSYELFNEQFF

V: TRBV6-1
length: 15
J: TRBJ2-6
size: .
D: .
DNA: TGTGCCAGCAGGCAAAGCGGCTCTGGGGCCAACGTCCTGACTTTC
CDR3: CASRQSGSGANVLTF

V: TRBV19
length: 15
J: TRBJ1-3
size: .
D: TRBD1
DNA: TGTGCCAGTAGTACCCGCAGGGACAGTGGAAACACCATATATTTT
CDR3: CASSTRRDSGNTIYF

V: TRBV11-2
length: 13
J: TRBJ2-3
size: .
D: .
DNA: TGTGCCAGCAGCTCCGGACTCACAGATACGCAGTATTTT
CDR3: CASSSGLTDTQYF

V: TRBV7-2
length: 12
J: TRBJ1-3
size: .
D: .
DNA: TGTGCCAGCAGCTTACACAGAAACACCATATATTTT
CDR3: CASSLHRNTIYF

V: TRBV18
length: 14
J: TRBJ1-1
size: .
D: .
DNA: TGTGCCAGCTCACCACAAGGAGAGAACACTGAAGCTTTCTTT
CDR3: CASSPQGENTEAFF

V: TRBV6-4
length: 13
J: TRBJ2-3
size: .
D: .
DNA: TGTGCCAGCAGTGATTCCCGGGCAGATACGCAGTATTTT
CDR3: CASSDSRADTQYF

V: TRBV21-1
length: 15
J: TRBJ1-2
size: .
D: .
DNA: TGTGCCAGCAGCCCCCGGGACAGGGCTAACTATGGCTACACCTTC
CDR3: CASSPRDRANYGYTF

V: TRBV7-2
length: 15
J: TRBJ2-3
size: once
D: .
DNA: TGTGCCAGCAGCTCCGGGAGCCCTAGCACAGATACGCAGTATTTT
CDR3: CASSSGSPSTDTQYF

V: TRBV6-5
length: 14
J: TRBJ2-7
size: .
D: .
DNA: TGTGCCAGCAGTTACTCGCACAGGGCGGGCGAGCAGTACTTC
CDR3: CASSYSHRAGEQYF

V: TRBV5-1
length: 15
J: TRBJ2-2
size: few
D: TRBD1
DNA: TGCGCCAGCAGCTGGGACAGGGCGGGAACCGGGGAGCTGTTTTTT
CDR3: CASSWDRAGTGELFF

V: TRBV7-8
length: 13
J: TRBJ2-7
size: .
D: .
DNA: TGTGCCAGCAGCTGGGGCCCCGTTGGCGAGCAGTACTTC
CDR3: CASSWGPVGEQYF

V: TRBV5-6
length: 16
J: TRBJ2-7
size: .
D: .
DNA: TGTGCCAGTCTCCCCTGGGAGCGGCTAGCATCGTACGAGCAGTACTTC
CDR3: CASLPWERLASYEQYF

V: TRBV7-3
length: 15
J: TRBJ2-1
size: once
D: .
DNA: TGTGCCAGCAGCCCCGGCCCTGCCAGAAACAATGAGCAGTTCTTC
CDR3: CASSPGPARNNEQFF

V: TRBV5-6
length: 15
J: TRBJ2-7
size: .
D: TRBD2
DNA: TGTGCCAGCAGCTTGGGACTAGCGGACTCCTACGAGCAGTACTTC
CDR3: CASSLGLADSYEQYF

V: TRBV6-5
length: 12
J: TRBJ2-5
size: .
D: .
DNA: TGTGCCAGCAATTTCCGGGATCAGACCCAGTACTTC
CDR3: CASNFRDQTQYF

V: TRBV5-6
length: 17
J: TRBJ1-4
size: .
D: TRBD1
DNA: TGTGCCAGCAGCTGGGACAGGAGAGGCGCGGCTAATGAAAAACTGTTTTTT
CDR3: CASSWDRRGAANEKLFF

V: TRBV19
length: 15
J: TRBJ2-5
size: .
D: .
DNA: TGTGCCAGTAGTATAGAGGGGCTGTACCAAGAGACCCAGTACTTC
CDR3: CASSIEGLYQETQYF

V: TRBV27
length: 13
J: TRBJ2-7
size: once
D: TRBD1
DNA: TGTGCCAGCAGAACAGGGGACCGCTACGAGCAGTACTTC
CDR3: CASRTGDRYEQYF

V: TRBV7-9
length: 15
J: TRBJ2-7
size: .
D: TRBD1
DNA: TGTGCCAGCAGCCCAGGACGGGACAGGGTCGACGAGCAGTACTTC
CDR3: CASSPGRDRVDEQYF

V: TRBV6-1
length: 15
J: TRBJ2-2
size: .
D: .
DNA: TGTGCCAGCAGTGAAGCGGGTGGAAACCACGGGGAGCTGTTTTTT
CDR3: CASSEAGGNHGELFF

V: TRBV7-9
length: 17
J: TRBJ2-3
size: .
D: TRBD1
DNA: TGTGCCAGCAGCTCACTCCAGGGGGCGTTCACCACAGATACGCAGTATTTT
CDR3: CASSSLQGAFTTDTQYF

V: TRBV18
length: 14
J: TRBJ1-5
size: .
D: .
DNA: TGTGCCAGCTCACCACCCGGGGGCGGTCAGCCCCAGCATTTT
CDR3: CASSPPGGGQPQHF